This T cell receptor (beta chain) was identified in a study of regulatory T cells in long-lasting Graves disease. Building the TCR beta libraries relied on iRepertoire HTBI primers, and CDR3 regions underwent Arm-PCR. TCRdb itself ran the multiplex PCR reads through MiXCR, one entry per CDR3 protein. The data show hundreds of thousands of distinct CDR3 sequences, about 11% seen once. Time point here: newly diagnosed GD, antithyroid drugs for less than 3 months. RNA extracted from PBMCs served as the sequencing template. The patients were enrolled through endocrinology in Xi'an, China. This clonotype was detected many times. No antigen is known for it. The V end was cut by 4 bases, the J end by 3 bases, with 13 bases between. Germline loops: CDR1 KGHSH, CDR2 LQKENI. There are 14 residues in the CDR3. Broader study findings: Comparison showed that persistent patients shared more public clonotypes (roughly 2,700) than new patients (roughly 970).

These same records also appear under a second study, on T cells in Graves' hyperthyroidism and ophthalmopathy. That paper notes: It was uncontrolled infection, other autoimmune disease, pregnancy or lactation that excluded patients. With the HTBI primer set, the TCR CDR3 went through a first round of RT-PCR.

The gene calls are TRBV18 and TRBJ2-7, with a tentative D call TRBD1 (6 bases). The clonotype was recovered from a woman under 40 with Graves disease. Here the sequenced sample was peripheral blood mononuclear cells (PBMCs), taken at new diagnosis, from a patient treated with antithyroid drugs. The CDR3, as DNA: TGTGCCAGCTCACTCCCGGGACAACTCTACGAGCAGTACTTC. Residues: CASSLPGQLYEQYF. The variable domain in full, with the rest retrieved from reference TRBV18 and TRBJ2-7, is NAGVMQNPRHLVRRRGQEARLRCSPMKGHSHVYWYRQLPEEGLKFMVYLQKENIIDESGMPKERFSAEFPKEGPSILRIQQVVRGDSAAYFCASSLPGQLYEQYFGPGTRLTVT.